The next 3 T cell receptor beta chains were all read from a single sample in a study of T cells after yellow fever vaccination (dated by TCRdb to the late 2010s). Sample treatment or condition, as interpreted from the label and publication: live attenuated yellow fever vaccine strain. The protocol used for the library was 5' RACE. The reads were generated on an Illumina HiSeq 2500. The public sequencing data were trimmed at Q25 with fastp and processed into clonotypes with MiXCR by TCRdb, which kept only in-frame beta chains. CDR3 protein duplicates are merged, each entry listing the most common genes and DNA. The table for this sample lists 500,000 to 650,000 distinct CDR3 sequences; roughly 12% of them were counted only once. Over 11% of the sample is held by the ten biggest clonotypes. Sequenced material: PBMCs, taken on the day of the yellow fever booster vaccination. The receptors were gathered from a man aged 25-40 years who received the YFV17D yellow fever vaccine.

CDR3 bases: TGTGCCAGCAGCCCCCCCGTCCTCACAGATACGCAGTATTTT. Amino acids: CASSPPVLTDTQYF. The V and J genes are TRBV7-9 and TRBJ2-3; no reliable D call. Looked up from germline, CDR1 is SEHNR and CDR2 is FQNEAQ (reference sequence). The length of the CDR3 is 14 residues. V lost 5 bases, J lost 2 bases, and 11 bases lay in between.

This clonotype was recorded a few times. The CDR3: CSARGGLASHNNEQFF. CDR3 nucleotide sequence: TGCAGTGCTAGAGGAGGGCTAGCGAGCCATAACAATGAGCAGTTCTTC. V usage is TRBV20-1 and J usage is TRBJ2-1; a possible D gene is TRBD2 (6 bases). This CDR3 contains 16 residues. V lost 1 base and J 5 bases, leaving 18 bases between the germline ends. Germline V gene data show CDR1 as DFQATT and CDR2 as SNEGSKA (reference sequence).

The chain has TRBV20-1 and TRBJ2-7; the D gene is possibly TRBD2 (7 bases). Germline CDR1 reads DFQATT; CDR2 reads SNEGSKA (reference sequence). Between the trimmed V and J ends, which lost 7 bases and 1 base, there was a span of 14 bases. The CDR3 spans 13 residues. CDR3 nucleotides: TGCAGTGTCCCAGCGGGACAATCCTACGAGCAGTACTTC. It is translated as CSVPAGQSYEQYF.